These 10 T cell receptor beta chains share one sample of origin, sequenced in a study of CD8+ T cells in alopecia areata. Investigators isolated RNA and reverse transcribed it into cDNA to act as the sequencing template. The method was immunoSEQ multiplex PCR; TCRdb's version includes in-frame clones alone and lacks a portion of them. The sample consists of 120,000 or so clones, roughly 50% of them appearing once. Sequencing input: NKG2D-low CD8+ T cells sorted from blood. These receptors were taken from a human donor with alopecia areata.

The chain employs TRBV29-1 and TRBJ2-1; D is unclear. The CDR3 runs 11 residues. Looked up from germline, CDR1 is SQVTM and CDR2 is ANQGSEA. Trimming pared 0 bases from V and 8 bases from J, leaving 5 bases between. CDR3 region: CSVEDLYEQFF. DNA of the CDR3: TGCAGCGTTGAAGATCTTTATGAGCAGTTCTTC.

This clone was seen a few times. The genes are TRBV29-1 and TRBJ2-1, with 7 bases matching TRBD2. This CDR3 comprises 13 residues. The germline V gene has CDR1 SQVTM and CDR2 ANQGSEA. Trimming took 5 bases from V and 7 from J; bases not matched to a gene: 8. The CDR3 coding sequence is TGCAGCGTTTCAACGGGGGGTCCGAATGAGCAGTTCTTC. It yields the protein CSVSTGGPNEQFF.

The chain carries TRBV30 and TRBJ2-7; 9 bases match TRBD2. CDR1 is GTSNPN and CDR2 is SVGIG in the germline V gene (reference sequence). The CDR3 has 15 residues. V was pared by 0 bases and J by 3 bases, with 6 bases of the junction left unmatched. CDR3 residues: CAWSVGLAGSYEQYF. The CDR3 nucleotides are TGTGCCTGGAGTGTGGGTCTAGCGGGGAGCTACGAGCAGTACTTC.

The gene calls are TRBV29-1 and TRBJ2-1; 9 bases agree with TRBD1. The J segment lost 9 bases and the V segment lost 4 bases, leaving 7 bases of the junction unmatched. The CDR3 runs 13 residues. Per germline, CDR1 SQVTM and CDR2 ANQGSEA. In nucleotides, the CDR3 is TGCAGCGTTGCGAAGGGACAGGGCGGTGAGCAGTTCTTC. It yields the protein CSVAKGQGGEQFF.

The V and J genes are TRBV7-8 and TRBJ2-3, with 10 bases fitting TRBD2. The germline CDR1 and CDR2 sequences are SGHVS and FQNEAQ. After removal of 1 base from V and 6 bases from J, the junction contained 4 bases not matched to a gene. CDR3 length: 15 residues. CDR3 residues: CASSLGGLAVDTQYF. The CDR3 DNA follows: TGTGCCAGCAGCTTAGGTGGACTAGCGGTGGATACGCAGTATTTT.

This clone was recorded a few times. CDR3 protein: CASSFVGVDYEQYF. CDR3 coding DNA: TGCGCCAGCAGCTTCGTCGGGGTTGACTACGAGCAGTACTTC. The chain links TRBV5-1 to TRBJ2-7; possible D gene TRBD2, 5 bases. The ends were cut back, 2 bases at V and 3 bases at J, with 12 bases in the middle. CDR3 length equals 14 residues. Per germline, CDR1 SGHRS and CDR2 YFSETQ.

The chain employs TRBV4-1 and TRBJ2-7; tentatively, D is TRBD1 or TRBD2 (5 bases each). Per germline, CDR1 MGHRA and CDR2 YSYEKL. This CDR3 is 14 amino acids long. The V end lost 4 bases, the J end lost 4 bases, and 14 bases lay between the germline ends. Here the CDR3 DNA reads TGCGCCAGCAGCCCCGGTATTGGGGGATACGAGCAGTACTTC. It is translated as CASSPGIGGYEQYF.

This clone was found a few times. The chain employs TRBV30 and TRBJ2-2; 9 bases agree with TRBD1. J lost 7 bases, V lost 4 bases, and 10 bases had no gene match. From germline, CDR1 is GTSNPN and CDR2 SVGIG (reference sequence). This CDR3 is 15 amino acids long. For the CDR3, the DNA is TGTGCCTGGAAAGTGGGACAGGGAGATCACGGGGAGCTGTTTTTT. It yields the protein CAWKVGQGDHGELFF.

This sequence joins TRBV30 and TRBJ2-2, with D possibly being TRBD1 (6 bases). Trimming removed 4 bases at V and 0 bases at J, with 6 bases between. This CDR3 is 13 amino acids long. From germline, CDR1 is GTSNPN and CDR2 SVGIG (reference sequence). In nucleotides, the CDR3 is TGTGCCTGGACAGGGGCGAACACCGGGGAGCTGTTTTTT. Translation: CAWTGANTGELFF.

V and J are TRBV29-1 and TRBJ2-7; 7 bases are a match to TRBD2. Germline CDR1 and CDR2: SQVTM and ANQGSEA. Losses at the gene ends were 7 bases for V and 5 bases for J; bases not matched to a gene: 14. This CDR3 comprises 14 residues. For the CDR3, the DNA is TGCAGCGCCATGACGGGACTATCTGTCCACGAGCAGTACTTC. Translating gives CSAMTGLSVHEQYF.